These 18 T cell receptor beta chains were all obtained from the same sample, sequenced in a study of blood T cells in healthy people across ages. Using a J-beta primer mix together with a sample-barcoded 5' primer, a second PCR was run for roughly 6 to 12 cycles. Using its own MiXCR run on the 5' RACE reads, TCRdb lists one record per CDR3 protein. The sample holds about 940,000 distinct CDR3 sequences, 48% seen once. The source material was blood. The receptors come from a man in his thirties or forties in good health.

This sequence joins TRBV11-2 and TRBJ2-5, with D possibly being TRBD1 or TRBD2 (5 bases each). Germline V lookup: CDR1 SGHAT, CDR2 FQNNGV. The length of the CDR3 is 14 residues. Trimming removed 6 bases from V and 1 base from J, with 12 bases in between. For the CDR3, the DNA is TGTGCCAGCAGACAGACTACAGGCCAAGAGACCCAGTACTTC. Protein: CASRQTTGQETQYF.

The chain uses TRBV7-2 and TRBJ2-7; the match to TRBD2 covers 14 bases. Germline V gene sequence: CDR1 SGHTA, CDR2 FQGNSA. This CDR3 has 17 residues. J lost 0 bases, V lost 5 bases, and 6 bases had no gene match. The CDR3 coding sequence is TGTGCCAGCAGCCGGACTAGCGGGGGGTATAGCTCCTACGAGCAGTACTTC. Protein product: CASSRTSGGYSSYEQYF.

This clonotype was found a few times. V usage is TRBV4-2 and J usage is TRBJ1-2; 7 bases map to TRBD1. The germline V gene has CDR1 LGHNA and CDR2 YNFKEQ. The V segment lost 5 bases and the J segment 2 bases; nucleotides outside the gene matches: 5. This CDR3 has 14 amino acids. Here the CDR3 reads CASSTRDRNYGYTF. Written as DNA, the CDR3 is TGTGCCAGCAGCACGCGGGACAGAAACTATGGCTACACCTTC.

V is TRBV30 and J is TRBJ2-1; 7 nucleotides agree with TRBD1. CDR1 and CDR2 (germline): GTSNPN, SVGIG (reference sequence). J gave up 2 bases and V 5 bases, and 6 bases lay outside the gene matches. The CDR3 totals 14 residues. In DNA, the CDR3 is TGTGCCTGGGAGACAGGGATCACCTACAATGAGCAGTTCTTC. Protein product: CAWETGITYNEQFF.

The chain uses TRBV7-9 and TRBJ1-6; D remains unclear. The CDR3 runs to 14 residues. Trimming took off 4 bases at V and 13 bases at J, with 17 bases between the two ends. Germline V gene lookup returns CDR1 SEHNR and CDR2 FQNEAQ (reference sequence). The CDR3 bases are TGTGCCAGCAGCTCAATAGCTCCCTACTCGCCCCTCCACTTT. Protein sequence: CASSSIAPYSPLHF.

The V gene is TRBV4-1, the J gene TRBJ2-3, with 7 nucleotides matching TRBD2. The CDR3 is made up of 15 amino acids. V dropped 0 bases and J dropped 4; count of bases not matched to a gene: 4. Germline CDR1 is MGHRA and CDR2 is YSYEKL. CDR3 in amino acids: CASSQDGAGSDTQYF. As DNA, the CDR3 is TGCGCCAGCAGCCAAGATGGAGCGGGGTCAGATACGCAGTATTTT.

The rearrangement uses TRBV5-1 and TRBJ2-7, with TRBD1 matching over 8 bases. CDR1 is SGHRS, CDR2 YFSETQ, per germline. V gave up 0 bases and J gave up 0 bases; unmatched junction bases: 5. The CDR3 sequence is 16 residues long. CDR3 in amino acids: CASSLVLTGGSYEQYF. CDR3 coding DNA: TGCGCCAGCAGCTTGGTCCTCACAGGGGGCTCCTACGAGCAGTACTTC.

The V and J genes are TRBV12-3 or TRBV12-4 and TRBJ2-5; D is possibly TRBD2 (6 bases). Deletions cut 7 bases from V and 5 bases from J, with 14 bases between. This CDR3 comprises 13 residues. The CDR3 region is CASIISGGETQYF. Here the CDR3 DNA reads TGTGCCAGCATCATTAGCGGAGGCGAGACCCAGTACTTC.

The chain joins TRBV7-8 to TRBJ2-1; TRBD1 agrees at 8 bases. CDR3 length: 16 residues. Per the germline V gene, CDR1 is SGHVS and CDR2 is FQNEAQ. V shed 5 bases, J shed 7 bases, and the junction held 13 bases outside the gene matches. In DNA form, the CDR3 reads TGTGCCAGCAGCCACGGGAGAACAGGGGGAGGAAATGAGCAGTTCTTC. Protein product: CASSHGRTGGGNEQFF.

This clonotype came up a few times. The V and J genes are TRBV11-3 and TRBJ2-1; TRBD1 matches at 8 bases. Germline V CDR1 and CDR2: SGHNT, YENEEA. The trim removed 7 bases at V and 7 bases at J, leaving 6 bases unmatched. This CDR3 is built from 13 residues. CDR3 residues: CASTRTGLNEQFF. The CDR3 region has the DNA TGTGCCAGCACACGGACAGGGCTTAATGAGCAGTTCTTC.

The chain combines TRBV5-1 with TRBJ2-7, with 9 bases that match TRBD1. The V segment lost 4 bases and the J segment 4 bases; nucleotides outside the gene matches: 12. The CDR3 has 16 amino acids. The germline V gene encodes CDR1 SGHRS and CDR2 YFSETQ. The CDR3 here is CASSPGTGRMVYEQYF. CDR3 coding DNA: TGCGCCAGCAGCCCCGGGACAGGGAGGATGGTGTACGAGCAGTACTTC.

Points on this clonotype: The junction and the germline gene differ at one end; a read error may be behind it. CDR3 sequence (DNA): TGCGCCAGCAGCCAAGAAGCCAGGTATTCCACAGATACGCAGTATTTT. Protein sequence: CASSQEARYSTDTQYF. This rearrangement joins TRBV11-1 to TRBJ2-3; D remains ambiguous. Germline CDR1 is SGHAT and CDR2 is FQDESV (reference sequence). The CDR3 contains 16 residues.

This chain uses TRBV3-1 with TRBJ2-7; no definite D call. The ends were cut back, 1 base at V and 6 bases at J, with 13 bases in the middle. This CDR3 spans 14 amino acids. Looked up from germline, CDR1 is LGHDT and CDR2 is YNNKEL (reference sequence). CDR3 DNA sequence: TGTGCCAGCAGCCAAGCTCCCGATATCTCCGAGCAGTACTTC. It yields the protein CASSQAPDISEQYF.

V is TRBV5-4 and J is TRBJ2-7; D is perhaps TRBD1 or TRBD2 (5 bases each). In germline, CDR1 is SGHNT, CDR2 YYREEE (reference sequence). Deletions cut 5 bases from V and 5 bases from J, with 17 bases between. This CDR3 spans 14 amino acids. CDR3 nucleotides: TGTGCCAGCAGTTCCCGGGACGTGGTGGACGAGCAGTACTTC. Its translation: CASSSRDVVDEQYF.

Only a few counts were recorded for this clonotype. The chain's CDR3 is CASSLVGTGGGESNQPQHF. CDR3 DNA: TGTGCCAGCAGCTTAGTAGGTACAGGGGGCGGCGAGAGCAATCAGCCCCAGCATTTT. The genes are TRBV11-2 and TRBJ1-5; TRBD1 aligns across 9 bases. The CDR3 consists of 19 residues. The V gene's germline CDR1 is SGHAT and CDR2 FQNNGV. Losses at the gene ends were 1 base for V and 1 base for J; bases not matched to a gene: 11. The full variable domain, with the rest looked up from reference TRBV11-2 and TRBJ1-5, is EAGVAQSPRYKIIEKRQSVAFWCNPISGHATLYWYQQILGQGPKLLIQFQNNGVVDDSQLPKDRFSAERLKGVDSTLKIQPAKLEDSAVYLCASSLVGTGGGESNQPQHFGDGTRLSIL.

The chain is built from TRBV6-5 and TRBJ2-1; D ambiguous. Deletions cut 5 bases from V and 4 bases from J, with 9 bases between. Germline V CDR1 and CDR2: MNHEY, SVGAGI. The CDR3 sequence is 13 residues long. CDR3 sequence: CASSQPQYNEQFF. CDR3 nucleotides: TGTGCCAGCAGTCAACCACAGTACAATGAGCAGTTCTTC.

The V and J genes are TRBV7-9 and TRBJ1-2; possibly TRBD1 for D (6 bases). Germline values: CDR1 SEHNR, CDR2 FQNEAQ (reference sequence). This CDR3 is built from 13 residues. Deletions cut 8 bases from V and 2 bases from J, with 12 bases between. Here the CDR3 reads CASRRTENYGYTF. CDR3 bases: TGTGCCAGCCGCCGGACAGAGAACTATGGCTACACCTTC.

The chain is built from TRBV2 and TRBJ2-1; TRBD2 agrees at 9 bases. Looked up from germline, CDR1 is SNHLY and CDR2 is FYNNEI. V dropped 3 bases and J dropped 8; count of bases not matched to a gene: 17. The CDR3 runs 18 residues. In nucleotides, the CDR3 is TGTGCCAGCAGTGAGATGGTAGCGGGGGTTCGTCACGCCGATGAGCAGTTCTTC. Translated: CASSEMVAGVRHADEQFF.